The count of the clone carrying this T cell receptor (beta chain) is one. Its target is unknown. The data were obtained in a study of graft-versus-host responses after intestinal transplantation. Broader study findings: Circulating GvH clones peaking coincided with falling HvG clones soon after transplant.

The CDR3 has 15 residues. V lost 1 base and J 5 bases, leaving 14 bases between the germline ends. The germline gives CDR1 SEHNR, CDR2 FQNEAQ (reference sequence). Clones were sequenced by immunoSEQ multiplex PCR, and TCRdb holds only the in-frame ones, with some missing. This sample has approximately 99,000 clones, with roughly 90% found just once. This sequence was found in a human donor who was the organ donor for an intestinal transplant. The specimen was unstimulated CD8+ T cells sorted from spleen or lymph node cells, collected before transplant. The chain has TRBV7-9 and TRBJ1-2; D might be TRBD1 (6 bases). The CDR3 loop reads CASSLGSGAQYGYTF. CDR3 DNA: TGTGCCAGCAGCTTAGGCTCAGGGGCGCAATATGGCTACACCTTC.